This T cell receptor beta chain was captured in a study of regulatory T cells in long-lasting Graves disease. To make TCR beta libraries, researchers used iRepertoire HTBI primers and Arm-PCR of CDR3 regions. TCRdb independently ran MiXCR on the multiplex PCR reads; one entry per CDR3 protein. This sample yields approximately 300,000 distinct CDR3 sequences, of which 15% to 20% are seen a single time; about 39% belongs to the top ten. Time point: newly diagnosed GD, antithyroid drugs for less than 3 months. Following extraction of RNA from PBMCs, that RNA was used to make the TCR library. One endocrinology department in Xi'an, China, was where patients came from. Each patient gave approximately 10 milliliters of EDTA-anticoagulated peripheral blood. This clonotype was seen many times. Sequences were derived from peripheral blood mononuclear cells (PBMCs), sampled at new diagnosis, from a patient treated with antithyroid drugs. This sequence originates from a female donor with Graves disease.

CDR3 sequence: CASSLAWREGHDEQFF. CDR3 DNA: TGTGCCAGCAGCTTAGCTTGGCGGGAGGGCCACGATGAGCAGTTCTTC. This chain joins TRBV11-3 and TRBJ2-1, with 9 bases identical to TRBD2. Germline trimming cut 1 base from V and 8 bases from J; bases unmatched to any gene: 9. The CDR3 totals 16 residues. CDR1 is SGHNT and CDR2 is YENEEA in the germline V gene. Looking up the rest from reference TRBV11-3 and TRBJ2-1 gives the full variable domain: EAGVVQSPRYKIIEKKQPVAFWCNPISGHNTLYWYLQNLGQGPELLIRYENEEAVDDSQLPKDRFSAERLKGVDSTLKIQPAELGDSAVYLCASSLAWREGHDEQFFGPGTRLTVL.